This T cell receptor (beta chain) was captured by sequencing in a study of regulatory T cells in long-lasting Graves disease. The V and J ends lost 5 bases and 4 bases respectively, with 11 bases between them. The CDR3 consists of 12 residues. Germline loops: CDR1 GTSNPN, CDR2 SVGIG (reference sequence). General study results and limits: Analyses excluded thyroid tissue, covering peripheral blood alone.

With iRepertoire HTBI primers and Arm-PCR of CDR3 regions, TCR beta libraries were built. TCRdb itself ran the multiplex PCR reads through MiXCR, one entry per CDR3 protein. The sample carries a few hundred thousand distinct CDR3 sequences, under 25% recorded once. This sample's time point: persistent/refractory GD, antithyroid drugs over 5 years with positive TRAb. The authors made the TCR library using RNA they extracted from PBMCs. This clonotype was seen at least ten times. The antigen is undetermined. The chain couples TRBV30 to TRBJ1-1, with a possible D match to TRBD1 (5 bases). The sequence was obtained from a female donor with Graves disease. The sample was peripheral blood mononuclear cells (PBMCs), taken when the disease was refractory, from a patient treated with antithyroid drugs. The CDR3 DNA sequence: TGTGCCTGGGCAGGGCTGGGCACTGAAGCTTTCTTT. Translated: CAWAGLGTEAFF.